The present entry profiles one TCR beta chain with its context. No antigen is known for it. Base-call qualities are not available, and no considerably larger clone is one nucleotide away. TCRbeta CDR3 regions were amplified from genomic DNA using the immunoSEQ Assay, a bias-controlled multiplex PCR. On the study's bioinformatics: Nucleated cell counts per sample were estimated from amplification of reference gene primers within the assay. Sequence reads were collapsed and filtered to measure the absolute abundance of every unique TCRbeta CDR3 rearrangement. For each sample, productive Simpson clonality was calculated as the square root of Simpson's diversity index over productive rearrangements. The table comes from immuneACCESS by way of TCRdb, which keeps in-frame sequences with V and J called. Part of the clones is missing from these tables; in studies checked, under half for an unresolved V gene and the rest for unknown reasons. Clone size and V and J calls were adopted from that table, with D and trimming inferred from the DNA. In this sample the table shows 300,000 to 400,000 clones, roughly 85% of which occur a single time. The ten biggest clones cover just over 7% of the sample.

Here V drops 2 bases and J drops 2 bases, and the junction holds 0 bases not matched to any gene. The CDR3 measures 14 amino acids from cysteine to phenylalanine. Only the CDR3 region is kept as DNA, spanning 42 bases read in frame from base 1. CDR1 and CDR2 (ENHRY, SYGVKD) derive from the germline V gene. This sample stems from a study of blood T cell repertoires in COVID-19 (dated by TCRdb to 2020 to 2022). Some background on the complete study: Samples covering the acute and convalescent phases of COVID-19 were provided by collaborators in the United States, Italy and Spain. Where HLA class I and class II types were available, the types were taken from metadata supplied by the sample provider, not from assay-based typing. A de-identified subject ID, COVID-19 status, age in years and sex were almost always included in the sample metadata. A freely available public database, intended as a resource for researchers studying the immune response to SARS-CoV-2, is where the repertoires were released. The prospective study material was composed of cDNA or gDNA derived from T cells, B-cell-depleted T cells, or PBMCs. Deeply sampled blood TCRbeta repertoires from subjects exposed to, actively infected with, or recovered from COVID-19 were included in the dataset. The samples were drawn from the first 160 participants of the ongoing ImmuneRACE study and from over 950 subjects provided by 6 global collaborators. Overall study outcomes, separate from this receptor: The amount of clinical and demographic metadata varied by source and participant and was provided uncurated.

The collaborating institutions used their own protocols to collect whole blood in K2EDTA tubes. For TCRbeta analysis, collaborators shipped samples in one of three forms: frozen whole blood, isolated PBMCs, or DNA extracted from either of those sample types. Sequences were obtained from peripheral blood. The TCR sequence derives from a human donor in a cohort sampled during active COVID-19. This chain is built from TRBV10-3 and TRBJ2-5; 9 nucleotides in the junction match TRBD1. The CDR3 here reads CAISEGQGQETQYF. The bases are TGTGCCATCAGTGAGGGACAGGGGCAAGAGACCCAGTACTTC.